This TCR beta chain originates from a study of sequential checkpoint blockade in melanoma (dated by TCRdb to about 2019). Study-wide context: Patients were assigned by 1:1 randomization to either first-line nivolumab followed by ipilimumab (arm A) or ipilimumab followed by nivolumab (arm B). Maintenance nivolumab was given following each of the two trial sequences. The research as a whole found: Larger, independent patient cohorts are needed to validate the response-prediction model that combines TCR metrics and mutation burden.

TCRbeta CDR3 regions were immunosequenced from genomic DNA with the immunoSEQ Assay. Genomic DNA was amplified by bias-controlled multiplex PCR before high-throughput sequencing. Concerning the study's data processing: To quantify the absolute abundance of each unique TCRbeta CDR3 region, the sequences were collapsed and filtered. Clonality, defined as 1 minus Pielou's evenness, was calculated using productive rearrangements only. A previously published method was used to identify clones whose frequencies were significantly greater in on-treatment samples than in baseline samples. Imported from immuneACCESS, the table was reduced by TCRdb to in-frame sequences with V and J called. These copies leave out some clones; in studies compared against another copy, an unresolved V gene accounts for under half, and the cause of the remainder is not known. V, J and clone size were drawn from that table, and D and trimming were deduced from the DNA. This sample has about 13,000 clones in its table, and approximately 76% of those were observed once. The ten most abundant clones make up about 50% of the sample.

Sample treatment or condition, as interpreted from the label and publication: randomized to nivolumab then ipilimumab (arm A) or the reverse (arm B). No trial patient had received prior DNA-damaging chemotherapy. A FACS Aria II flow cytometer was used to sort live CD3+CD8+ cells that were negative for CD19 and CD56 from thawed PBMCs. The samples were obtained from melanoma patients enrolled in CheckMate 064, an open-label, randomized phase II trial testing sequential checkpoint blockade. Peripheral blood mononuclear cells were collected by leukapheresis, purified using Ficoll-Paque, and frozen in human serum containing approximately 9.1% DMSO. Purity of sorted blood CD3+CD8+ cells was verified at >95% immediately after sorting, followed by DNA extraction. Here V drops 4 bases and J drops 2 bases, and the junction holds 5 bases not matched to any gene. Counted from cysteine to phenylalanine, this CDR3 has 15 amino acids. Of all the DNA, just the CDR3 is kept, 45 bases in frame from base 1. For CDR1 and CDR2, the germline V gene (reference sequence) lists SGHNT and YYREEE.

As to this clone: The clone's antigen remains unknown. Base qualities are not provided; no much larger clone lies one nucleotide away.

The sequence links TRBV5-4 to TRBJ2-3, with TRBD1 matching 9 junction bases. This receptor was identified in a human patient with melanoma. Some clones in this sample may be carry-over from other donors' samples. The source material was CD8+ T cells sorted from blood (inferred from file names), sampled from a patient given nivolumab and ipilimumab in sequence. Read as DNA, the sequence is TGTGCCAGCAGCGGGACAGGGTATGTCACAGATACGCAGTATTTT. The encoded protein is CASSGTGYVTDTQYF.